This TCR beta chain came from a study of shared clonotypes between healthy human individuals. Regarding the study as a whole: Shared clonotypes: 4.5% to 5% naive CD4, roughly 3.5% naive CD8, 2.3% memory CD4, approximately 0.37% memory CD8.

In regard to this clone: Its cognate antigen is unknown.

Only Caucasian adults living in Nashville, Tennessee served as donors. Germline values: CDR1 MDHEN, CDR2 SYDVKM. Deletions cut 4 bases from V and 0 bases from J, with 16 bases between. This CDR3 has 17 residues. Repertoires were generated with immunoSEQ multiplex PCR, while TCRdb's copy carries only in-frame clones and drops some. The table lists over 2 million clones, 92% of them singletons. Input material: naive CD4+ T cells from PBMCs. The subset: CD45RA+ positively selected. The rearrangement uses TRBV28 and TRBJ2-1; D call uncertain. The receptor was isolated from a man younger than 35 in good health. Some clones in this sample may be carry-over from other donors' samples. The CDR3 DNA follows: TGTGCCAGCAGTTCACCTACTACGGCGAGCTCCTACAATGAGCAGTTCTTC. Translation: CASSSPTTASSYNEQFF.